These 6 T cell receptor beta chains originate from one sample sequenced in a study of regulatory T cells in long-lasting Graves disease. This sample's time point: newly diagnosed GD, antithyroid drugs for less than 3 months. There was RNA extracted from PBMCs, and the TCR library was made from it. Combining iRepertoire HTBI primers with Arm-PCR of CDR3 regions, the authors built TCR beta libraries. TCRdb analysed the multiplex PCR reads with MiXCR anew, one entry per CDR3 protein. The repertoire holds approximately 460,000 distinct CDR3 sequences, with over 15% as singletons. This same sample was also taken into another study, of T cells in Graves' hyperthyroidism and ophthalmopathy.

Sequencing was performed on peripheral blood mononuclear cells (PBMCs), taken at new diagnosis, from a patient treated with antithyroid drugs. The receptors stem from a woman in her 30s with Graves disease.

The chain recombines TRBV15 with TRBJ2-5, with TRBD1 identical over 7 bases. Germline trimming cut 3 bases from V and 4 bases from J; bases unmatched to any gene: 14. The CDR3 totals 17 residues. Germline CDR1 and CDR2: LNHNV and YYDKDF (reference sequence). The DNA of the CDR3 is TGTGCCACCAGCAGCCGAAGGGCACAGGGGCCGGGAGAGACCCAGTACTTC. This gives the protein CATSSRRAQGPGETQYF.

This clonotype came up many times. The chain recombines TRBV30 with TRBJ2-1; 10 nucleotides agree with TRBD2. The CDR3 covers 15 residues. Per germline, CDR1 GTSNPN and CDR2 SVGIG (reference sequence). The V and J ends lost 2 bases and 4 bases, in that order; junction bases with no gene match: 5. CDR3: CAWSIRLAGYNEQFF. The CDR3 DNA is TGTGCCTGGAGTATTCGACTAGCGGGTTACAATGAGCAGTTCTTC.

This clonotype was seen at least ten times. The CDR3 is CASSKPQGGYGYTF. In DNA form, the CDR3 reads TGTGCCAGCAGTAAACCCCAGGGAGGCTATGGCTACACCTTC. The rearrangement links TRBV28 to TRBJ1-2, with a possible D match to TRBD1 (5 bases). Germline assignment: CDR1 MDHEN and CDR2 SYDVKM. The CDR3 consists of 14 residues. With 5 bases removed from V and 4 bases from J, the gap between germline ends came to 14 bases.

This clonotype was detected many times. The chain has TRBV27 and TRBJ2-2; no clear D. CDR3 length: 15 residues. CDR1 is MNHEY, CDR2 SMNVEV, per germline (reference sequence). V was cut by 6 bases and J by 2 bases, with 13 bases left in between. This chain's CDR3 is CASSSTRQNTGELFF. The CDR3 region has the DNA TGTGCCAGCAGCTCAACTCGGCAAAACACCGGGGAGCTGTTTTTT.

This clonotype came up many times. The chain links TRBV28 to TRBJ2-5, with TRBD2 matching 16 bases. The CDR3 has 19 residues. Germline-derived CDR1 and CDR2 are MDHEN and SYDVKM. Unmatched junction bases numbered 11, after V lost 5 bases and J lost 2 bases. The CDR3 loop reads CASSISPGLAGGWQETQYF. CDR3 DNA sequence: TGTGCCAGCAGTATTTCTCCGGGACTAGCGGGAGGGTGGCAAGAGACCCAGTACTTC.

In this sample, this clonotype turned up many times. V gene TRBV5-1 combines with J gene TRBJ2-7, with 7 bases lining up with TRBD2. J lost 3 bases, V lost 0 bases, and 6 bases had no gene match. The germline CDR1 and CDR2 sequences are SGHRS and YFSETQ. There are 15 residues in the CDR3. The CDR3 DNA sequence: TGCGCCAGCAGCTTGGCCCAAGCGGGACTCTACGAGCAGTACTTC. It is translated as CASSLAQAGLYEQYF.